The 31 T cell receptor beta chains presented below share a single source sample, sequenced in a study of T cells in women clearing cervical HPV infection. Generated by immunoSEQ multiplex PCR, the TCRdb table keeps only in-frame clones and is missing some. This table holds tens of thousands of clones. Material: blood buffy coat. These receptors were collected from a woman between 18 and 70 years old with a cervical HPV16 infection that either progressed to CIN3+ or cleared (not recorded which).

On this clone: The DNA ends 3 residues before the CDR3 does, and the rest of the CDR3 is filled in from the germline J gene. V gene TRBV30 combines with J gene TRBJ2-5; D gene unclear. Germline V gene sequence: CDR1 GTSNPN, CDR2 SVGIG (reference sequence). The CDR3 has 11 residues. Trimming shortened V by 8 bases and J by 5 bases, and 12 bases separated the two germline ends. The CDR3 sequence: CALGLGETQYF. The sequenced part of the CDR3 DNA is TGTGCCCTAGGCCTTGGTGAGACC. Filled out from reference TRBV30 and TRBJ2-5, the complete variable domain reads SQTIHQWPATLVQPVGSPLSLECTVEGTSNPNLYWYRQAAGRGLQLLFYSVGIGQISSEVPQNLSASRPQDRQFILSSKKLLLSDSGFYLCALGLGETQYFGPGTRLLVL.

On this clone itself: The CDR3 extends 3 residues past the end of the read, so its final part is completed from the germline J gene. The chain carries TRBV6-1 and TRBJ1-2; maybe TRBD1 (5 bases). This CDR3 comprises 15 residues. Germline V lookup: CDR1 MNHNS, CDR2 SASEGT. The CDR3 reads CASSAGLAGIYDYTF. The sequenced part of the CDR3 DNA is TGTGCCAGCAGTGCGGGACTAGCGGGAATCTACGAC.

About this clone itself: The read halts 3 residues ahead of the CDR3 end, with the missing end drawn from the germline J gene. The chain couples TRBV7-6 to TRBJ1-2; the match to TRBD1 covers 9 bases. The CDR3 contains 15 residues. Trimming cost V 4 bases and J 6 bases; bases outside gene matches: 9. Germline lookup yields CDR1 SGHVS and CDR2 FNYEAQ. Incomplete CDR3 DNA: TGTGCCAGCAGCTCCGAGGGGGGACAGGGTCATGGC. Its protein is CASSSEGGQGHG. In full, the CDR3 is CASSSEGGQGHGYTF.

A word on this clone: From the germline J gene comes the end of the CDR3, since the read stops 3 residues before it. V and J are TRBV5-1 and TRBJ2-5; maybe TRBD1 (6 bases). Deletions cut 1 base from V and 3 bases from J, with 13 bases between. The germline gives CDR1 SGHRS, CDR2 YFSETQ. This CDR3 is built from 15 residues. The covered CDR3 bases are TGCGCCAGCAGCTTGAGTAACAGGGCGGAAGAGACC. It codes for CASSLSNRAEET. The CDR3 in its entirety is CASSLSNRAEETQYF.

Regarding this clone: Coverage ceases 3 residues before the CDR3 finishes, and the germline J gene fills in the end. This sequence joins TRBV30 and TRBJ2-6; tentative D call: TRBD1 (6 bases). CDR3 length equals 16 residues. Trimming removed 2 bases from V and 0 bases from J, with 11 bases in between. Per the germline V gene, CDR1 is GTSNPN and CDR2 is SVGIG (reference sequence). The CDR3 bases that were read are TGTGCCTGGAGTCAGGGGAGTAGCTCTGGGGCCAACGTC. Protein product: CAWSQGSSSGANV. The complete CDR3 reads CAWSQGSSSGANVLTF. The variable domain in full, with the rest retrieved from reference TRBV30 and TRBJ2-6, is SQTIHQWPATLVQPVGSPLSLECTVEGTSNPNLYWYRQAAGRGLQLLFYSVGIGQISSEVPQNLSASRPQDRQFILSSKKLLLSDSGFYLCAWSQGSSSGANVLTFGAGSRLTVL.

As to this clone: The read ends 3 residues shy of where the CDR3 ends; the end is completed using the germline J gene. The chain recombines TRBV30 with TRBJ2-1; 10 positions agree with TRBD2. The CDR3 runs 13 residues. CDR1 GTSNPN and CDR2 SVGIG come from the germline V gene (reference sequence). With V trimmed by 2 bases and J by 8 bases, 3 bases remained unmatched. CDR3 loop: CAWSLAGEHEQFF. CDR3 bases read: TGTGCCTGGAGTCTAGCGGGGGAACATGAG.

To note about this clone: Sequencing ends 3 residues short of the CDR3 end; the germline J gene provides the rest. This chain connects TRBV20-1 to TRBJ2-7, with D tentatively TRBD2 (6 bases). Germline loops: CDR1 DFQATT, CDR2 SNEGSKA (reference sequence). V lost 5 bases, J lost 3 bases, and 8 bases lay in between. There are 11 residues in the CDR3. The DNA read from the CDR3 is TGCAGTGCTGCCGGGGGCTACGAG. Translation gives CSAAGGYE. The CDR3 reads in full as CSAAGGYEQYF.

Regarding this clone: The read terminates 3 residues ahead of where the CDR3 ends, so the germline J gene completes it. The chain is built from TRBV6-2 or TRBV6-3 and TRBJ1-2; 8 nucleotides align to TRBD1. The CDR3 contains 13 residues. Looked up from germline, CDR1 is MNHEY and CDR2 is SVGEGT. CDR3 DNA, as far as it was read: TGTGCCAGCAGTCCAGGGGGCCCCTACGAC. Protein sequence: CASSPGGPYD. The full-length CDR3 reads as CASSPGGPYDYTF.

A remark on this clone: The read ends 3 residues early relative to the CDR3; the germline J gene fills the gap. The rearrangement joins TRBV19 to TRBJ1-1; D is undetermined. V dropped 6 bases and J dropped 0 bases, with 8 bases sitting between them. Germline V gene data show CDR1 as LNHDA and CDR2 as SQIVND (reference sequence). This CDR3 region has 13 residues. CDR3 in amino acids: CASSYTVNTEAFF. Incomplete CDR3 DNA: TGTGCCAGTAGCTACACAGTGAACACTGAA.

In terms of frequency, this clone is medium-sized. Read coverage stops 3 residues before the CDR3 terminus; the germline J gene supplies the remainder. The chain has TRBV29-1 and TRBJ2-6; a possible D gene is TRBD1 (6 bases). CDR1 SQVTM and CDR2 ANQGSEA come from the germline V gene. The CDR3 runs to 15 residues. V lost 2 bases and J 3 bases, leaving 11 bases between the germline ends. The DNA read from the CDR3 is TGCAGCGTTGAACAGGGGCCGGGTGGGGCCAACGTC. Translation: CSVEQGPGGANV. The whole CDR3 reads CSVEQGPGGANVLTF.

In regard to this clone: The sequenced fragment ends 3 residues before the CDR3 boundary, so the rest is inferred from the germline J gene. V and J are TRBV7-3 and TRBJ2-5, with D tentatively TRBD2 (6 bases). V gave up 3 bases and J gave up 5 bases, with 10 bases separating them. CDR3 size: 13 residues. Germline loops: CDR1 SGHTA, CDR2 FQGTGA. The DNA read from the CDR3 is TGTGCCAGCAGCTTCGCGCGGGGCGAGACC. It specifies CASSFARGET. The full-length CDR3 reads as CASSFARGETQYF.

In regard to this clone: The read falls 3 residues short of the CDR3 end, and the missing part is taken from the germline J gene. The V call is TRBV5-1, the J call TRBJ2-3, with 11 bases that match TRBD2. V shed 0 bases and J 1 base; nucleotides not matched to a gene: 4. This CDR3 has 17 amino acids. The germline gives CDR1 SGHRS, CDR2 YFSETQ. The CDR3 loop is CASSLELAGVGTDTQYF. The sequenced CDR3 bases are TGCGCCAGCAGCTTGGAACTAGCGGGGGTGGGCACAGATACG.

In regard to this clone: The missing CDR3 end, 3 residues past where the read stops, is filled in from the germline J gene. The rearrangement links TRBV7-9 to TRBJ1-4, with TRBD1 matching over 7 bases. V was pared by 5 bases and J by 10 bases, with 10 bases of the junction left unmatched. The CDR3 contains 14 residues. Germline values: CDR1 SEHNR, CDR2 FQNEAQ (reference sequence). The CDR3 DNA, read in part, is TGTGCCAGCAGCCGAGACAGGGATGGGCTAAAA. Amino acid sequence: CASSRDRDGLK. In full, the CDR3 reads CASSRDRDGLKLFF.

About this clone: Read coverage stops 3 residues before the CDR3 terminus; the germline J gene supplies the remainder. This sequence joins TRBV30 and TRBJ1-5; 7 positions match TRBD1. The length of the CDR3 is 15 residues. With 5 bases clipped from V and 1 base from J, the junction kept 8 bases outside the gene matches. In germline, CDR1 is GTSNPN, CDR2 SVGIG (reference sequence). The part of the CDR3 DNA that was read is TGTGCCTGGGGCGGAGGAGGGGGCAGCAATCAGCCC. Its protein is CAWGGGGGSNQP. The complete CDR3 protein is CAWGGGGGSNQPQHF.

The CDR3 protein is CASSVHRGAETQYF. The CDR3 DNA, read in part, is TGTGCCAGTAGTGTCCACAGGGGGGCAGAGACC. This chain joins TRBV19 and TRBJ2-5; 8 positions match TRBD1. The CDR3 is cut off 3 residues early in the read; its end comes from the germline J gene. CDR1 and CDR2 from the germline V gene are LNHDA and SQIVND (reference sequence). V shed 5 bases and J 4 bases; nucleotides not matched to a gene: 6. The CDR3 contains 14 residues.

With regard to this clone: The DNA ends 3 residues before the CDR3 does, and the rest of the CDR3 is filled in from the germline J gene. V and J are TRBV5-5 and TRBJ2-7; D unclear. The V end was cut by 1 base, the J end by 4 bases, with 3 bases between. CDR1 is SGHKS, CDR2 YYEKEE, per germline (reference sequence). CDR3 length: 11 residues. CDR3 amino acids: CASSLRYEQYF. The part of the CDR3 DNA that was read is TGTGCCAGCAGCTTGAGGTACGAG.

Regarding this clone: The read finishes 3 residues shy of the CDR3 end, and the germline J gene is used to complete it. This chain connects TRBV19 to TRBJ1-1; TRBD1 might be the D (6 bases). Germline CDR1 LNHDA, CDR2 SQIVND (reference sequence). CDR3 length: 14 amino acids. Partial CDR3 DNA: TGTGCCAGTAGTCTGCCGGGACAAGCTACAGAA. Translated, it gives CASSLPGQATE. From start to end, the CDR3 is CASSLPGQATEAFF.

About this clone itself: The sequence runs out 3 residues before the end of the CDR3; the remainder is reconstructed from the germline J gene. The chain carries TRBV19 and TRBJ1-6; 10 nucleotides agree with TRBD1. CDR1 LNHDA and CDR2 SQIVND come from the germline V gene (reference sequence). V dropped 1 base and J dropped 7; count of bases not matched to a gene: 4. The CDR3 is 16 amino acids. Partial CDR3 DNA: TGTGCCAGTAGTATAGGGGACAGGGGATACAATTCACCC. Encoded protein: CASSIGDRGYNSP. The CDR3 reads in full as CASSIGDRGYNSPLHF.

About this clone itself: The read terminates 3 residues ahead of where the CDR3 ends, so the germline J gene completes it. The gene calls are TRBV19 and TRBJ2-5; 10 positions agree with TRBD2. Germline-derived CDR1 and CDR2 are LNHDA and SQIVND (reference sequence). CDR3 length equals 14 residues. The ends lost 5 bases at V and 4 bases at J; junction bases unmatched: 4. The CDR3 bases that were read are TGTGCCAGTAGTGGACTAGCGGTGGGAGAGACC. As protein: CASSGLAVGET. The whole CDR3 protein is CASSGLAVGETQYF. Supplemented by reference TRBV19 and TRBJ2-5, the full variable domain reads DGGITQSPKYLFRKEGQNVTLSCEQNLNHDAMYWYRQDPGQGLRLIYYSQIVNDFQKGDIAEGYSVSREKKESFPLTVTSAQKNPTAFYLCASSGLAVGETQYFGPGTRLLVL.

About this clone: Coverage ceases 3 residues before the CDR3 finishes, and the germline J gene fills in the end. The chain recombines TRBV10-1 with TRBJ2-3; TRBD1 agrees at 7 bases. The CDR3 runs to 16 residues. J lost 0 bases, V lost 4 bases, and 7 bases had no gene match. The germline V gene has CDR1 WNHNN and CDR2 SYGVQD (reference sequence). CDR3: CASSGAWDSSTDTQYF. The covered CDR3 bases are TGCGCCAGCAGTGGGGCATGGGACAGTAGCACAGATACG.

Worth noting for this clone: The DNA ends 3 residues before the CDR3 does, and the rest of the CDR3 is filled in from the germline J gene. The rearrangement uses TRBV2 and TRBJ2-4, with D tentatively TRBD1 (5 bases). Germline lookup yields CDR1 SNHLY and CDR2 FYNNEI. There are 15 residues in the CDR3. CDR3 residues: CASSNGHSINQPQYF. The covered CDR3 bases are TGTGCCAGCAGTAACGGACATTCTATTAATCAGCCT.

Points on this clone: The read halts 3 residues ahead of the CDR3 end, with the missing end drawn from the germline J gene. V and J are TRBV6-2 or TRBV6-3 and TRBJ2-7, with D perhaps TRBD1 or TRBD2 (5 bases each). The CDR3 loop spans 16 amino acids. The V and J ends lost 8 bases and 6 bases respectively, with 26 bases between them. From germline, CDR1 is MNHEY and CDR2 SVGEGT. CDR3 bases read: TGTGCCAGCGATACGGGAAGGTCCAGGGAGAGGGCCGAG. Translation: CASDTGRSRERAE. The whole CDR3 region reads CASDTGRSRERAEQYF.

About this clone: The read ends 3 residues shy of where the CDR3 ends; the end is completed using the germline J gene. The gene calls are TRBV19 and TRBJ2-3; either TRBD1 or TRBD2 may fit D (7 bases each). Germline assignment: CDR1 LNHDA and CDR2 SQIVND (reference sequence). This CDR3 has 13 amino acids. The CDR3 loop reads CASSMDRRETQYF. The DNA read from the CDR3 is TGTGCCAGTAGTATGGACAGGCGGGAGACG.

About this clone: The read is 3 residues too short to cover the CDR3 end, so that end is filled in from the germline J gene. The rearrangement uses TRBV2 and TRBJ2-1; 10 bases are shared with TRBD2. V shed 5 bases, J shed 6 bases, and the junction held 7 bases outside the gene matches. This CDR3 is built from 15 residues. Germline V CDR1 and CDR2: SNHLY, FYNNEI. The CDR3: CASSKKAGGGNEQFF. The sequenced CDR3 bases are TGTGCCAGCAGTAAGAAAGCGGGGGGGGGCAATGAG. The full variable domain, rest sourced from reference TRBV2 and TRBJ2-1, is EPEVTQTPSHQVTQMGQEVILRCVPISNHLYFYWYRQILGQKVEFLVSFYNNEISEKSEIFDDQFSVERPDGSNFTLKIRSTKLEDSAMYFCASSKKAGGGNEQFFGPGTRLTVL.

Notes on this clone: The read finishes 3 residues shy of the CDR3 end, and the germline J gene is used to complete it. This chain connects TRBV30 to TRBJ1-1; no clear D gene. Germline values: CDR1 GTSNPN, CDR2 SVGIG (reference sequence). There are 11 residues in the CDR3. The V end was cut by 1 base, the J end by 6 bases, with 6 bases between. The CDR3 DNA, read in part, is TGTGCCTGGAGTGGAAGGGCTGAA. The encoded protein is CAWSGRAE. The complete CDR3 reads CAWSGRAEAFF. The whole variable domain, remainder taken from reference TRBV30 and TRBJ1-1, is SQTIHQWPATLVQPVGSPLSLECTVEGTSNPNLYWYRQAAGRGLQLLFYSVGIGQISSEVPQNLSASRPQDRQFILSSKKLLLSDSGFYLCAWSGRAEAFFGQGTRLTVV.

A remark on this clone: Read coverage stops 3 residues before the CDR3 terminus; the germline J gene supplies the remainder. The chain couples TRBV13 to TRBJ2-3, with unresolved D. This CDR3 is 11 amino acids long. Germline CDR1 PRHDT, CDR2 FYEKMQ (reference sequence). Trimming left V 5 bases short and J 4 bases short, with 4 bases between. The sequenced part of the CDR3 DNA is TGTGCCAGCAGCCTCTCAGATACG. It codes for CASSLSDT. The full CDR3 protein reads CASSLSDTQYF.

For this clone: The read gets to within 3 residues of the CDR3 end, and the germline J gene fills in the rest. The chain is built from TRBV19 and TRBJ2-1, with D possibly TRBD2 on 6 matching bases. The CDR3 spans 14 residues. V dropped 5 bases and J dropped 2 bases, with 10 bases sitting between them. Germline lookup yields CDR1 LNHDA and CDR2 SQIVND (reference sequence). The covered CDR3 bases are TGTGCCAGTAGTGTTGGGGGGACCTACAATGAG. Encoded protein: CASSVGGTYNE. The whole CDR3 is CASSVGGTYNEQFF.

Remarks on this clone: The CDR3 extends 3 residues past the end of the read, so its final part is completed from the germline J gene. The chain employs TRBV4-2 and TRBJ2-4; 14 bases match TRBD2. Germline-derived CDR1 and CDR2 are LGHNA and YNFKEQ. V dropped 4 bases and J dropped 1; count of bases not matched to a gene: 6. There are 18 residues in the CDR3. The DNA read from the CDR3 is TGTGCCAGCAGCCGACTAGCGGGAGGGCCGGGGGCCAAAAACATT. Translated: CASSRLAGGPGAKNI. The full CDR3 protein is CASSRLAGGPGAKNIQYF.

As to this clone: The read comes to an end 3 residues before the CDR3 does, leaving the germline J gene to fill in the end. This chain uses TRBV10-3 with TRBJ2-7, with D perhaps TRBD1 or TRBD2 (7 bases each). Germline assignment: CDR1 ENHRY and CDR2 SYGVKD. Trimming shortened V by 6 bases and J by 0 bases, and 15 bases separated the two germline ends. The CDR3 contains 15 residues. The CDR3 loop is CAIRKGGTVSYEQYF. The CDR3 bases that were read are TGTGCCATCAGAAAGGGAGGGACAGTCTCCTACGAG.

Comment on this clone: The missing CDR3 end, 3 residues past where the read stops, is filled in from the germline J gene. This chain uses TRBV6-2 or TRBV6-3 with TRBJ2-5; TRBD2 matches at 7 bases. V shed 5 bases and J 5 bases; nucleotides not matched to a gene: 11. Looked up from germline, CDR1 is MNHEY and CDR2 is SVGEGT. The CDR3 spans 15 residues. The CDR3 reads CASSTGLLIGETQYF. The CDR3 bases that were read are TGTGCCAGCAGTACGGGACTATTGATTGGGGAGACC.

Turning to this clone: Sequencing ends 3 residues short of the CDR3 end; the germline J gene provides the rest. The J gene is TRBJ1-2, the V gene TRBV30; D remains unclear. CDR1 and CDR2 from the germline V gene are GTSNPN and SVGIG (reference sequence). CDR3 length: 14 residues. The CDR3 DNA, read in part, is TGTGCCTCCGAAGGGTCCAGCCGCACAGATACC. Residues: CASEGSSRTDT. The complete CDR3 protein is CASEGSSRTDTYTF. The complete variable domain, with remaining parts taken from reference TRBV30 and TRBJ1-2, reads SQTIHQWPATLVQPVGSPLSLECTVEGTSNPNLYWYRQAAGRGLQLLFYSVGIGQISSEVPQNLSASRPQDRQFILSSKKLLLSDSGFYLCASEGSSRTDTYTFGSGTRLTVV.